Included here is one T cell receptor beta chain sequence, with context. This clone was picked up one time. The antigen it binds to is not known. Base qualities are not recorded, but no much larger clone differs from it by a single base. Trimmed from V: 0 bases; trimmed from J: 4 bases; junction bases lacking a gene match: 14. Reading the germline V gene gives CDR1 SGDLS and CDR2 YYNGEE. From the cysteine through the phenylalanine, the CDR3 covers 18 amino acids. The retained sequence is limited to the CDR3, 54 bases, with the frame set at the first base. The cohort consisted of 600 to 700 healthy bone marrow donors. At the time of sampling, all cohort members were nominally healthy, though unrecorded immune exposures were likely present. The donor was CMV seropositive and was included in the group of 289 seropositive cohort members. A peripheral blood sample was collected from each donor, and TCR beta sequencing was performed on peripheral blood mononuclear cells. The Qiagen DNeasy Blood Extraction Kit was used to extract genomic DNA from the blood cell samples.

Libraries were made using the immunoSEQ multiplex PCR assay. For the multiplex PCR, a mixture combining 60 forward primers for TCR Vbeta segments and 13 reverse primers for TCR Jbeta segments was used. A multiplex PCR assay on genomic DNA amplified the CDR3 region of rearranged TCR beta genes. On the Illumina HiSeq System, the amplified TCR beta libraries were sequenced as 87-base-pair reads. The original pipeline was this. A later analysis counted about 80 million unique TCR beta chains across the 666 repertoires, and around 9.9 million of these chains were shared by at least two donors. A nearest-neighbor algorithm error-corrected the raw reads and collapsed the reads into unique sequences, merging closely related sequences to remove PCR and sequencing errors. V, D and J gene segments were assigned by aligning CDR3 sequences to IMGT reference sequences. Each retained sequence needed at least a six-nucleotide match to both a V gene segment and a J gene segment. Rearrangements were called productive when the CDR3 lacked stop codons and stayed in frame with V and J; all others were non-productive. CDR3 was defined according to IMGT convention as the region running from the second conserved V-encoded cysteine to the conserved J-encoded phenylalanine. Sequences without an unambiguous match to a single V gene segment were excluded from the earlier analysis of several hundred of the donors. An earlier analysis of under 750 of the donors called V segments functional above 56.7% productive rearrangements and segregating when the between-donor standard deviation exceeded 5%. A statistical classification framework was built for diagnosing cytomegalovirus status from the catalog of TCR beta chain sequences. In a later analysis, TCR nucleotide sequences were compared against IMGT/GENE-DB human TR gene sequences so that V and J genes could be assigned. The TCRdist pipeline was used in a later analysis to assign CDR3 sequences and most-parsimonious VDJ recombination scenarios. In a later analysis, each TCR beta chain was defined by its CDR3 amino acid sequence together with its V-gene family, and reads without a unique V-gene family were excluded. As a way to deal with suspected cross-contamination and a sequencing artifact, a later analysis dropped roughly 600 nucleotide sequences that were highly shared and had low generation probability. In a later analysis, a clonal expansion index for each public chain was calculated from normalized within-repertoire ranks of inferred template counts. A later analysis computed generation probabilities with a VDJ recombination model fitted to out-of-frame rearrangements, and checked the results against IGoR. A later analysis scored TCR-TCR, TCR-HLA and TCR-CMV co-occurrence with hypergeometric tests, applying a repertoire-size bias correction to TCR pairs. To estimate false discovery rates, a later analysis permuted the HLA or CMV assignments 20 times. In a later analysis, co-occurring TCRs were grouped with DBSCAN, and TCRdist sequence similarity was added when clustering was performed within HLA-allele-positive subsets. For co-occurrence clustering, repertoires with fewer than 30,000 or more than 120,000 public chains were excluded, along with roughly five repertoires with anomalous nucleotide sharing. In TCRdb, the immuneACCESS table is reduced to in-frame sequences with V and J assigned. These tables do not hold every clone; where another copy was compared, an unresolved V gene accounts for under half, and the others remain unexplained. Clone size and V and J calls were adopted from that table, with D and trimming inferred from the DNA. Recorded for this sample are about 120,000 clones; around four fifths of them occurred a single time. Around 6.6% of the sample rests with the top ten.

These data originate in a study of cytomegalovirus exposure and HLA in healthy donors listed by TCRdb under 2017. About the study as a whole: In an earlier analysis of 587 of the donors, roughly 300 Gb of sequence data and approximately 100 million unique TCR beta sequences from approximately 180 million T cells were reported. An early release covering roughly 640 HLA-typed donors comprised approximately 290 gigabases of sequencing data and tens of millions of unique TCR sequences. Among the approximately 400 genotyped donors, approximately 81% belonged to the genetic ancestry cluster associated with self-reported Caucasian donors. The aim of the study was to test whether cataloging public T cell receptors could identify signatures of past pathogen exposure. The T cell repertoires of about 700 subjects were profiled by immunosequencing and related to cytomegalovirus serostatus. Along with the roughly 700-subject first cohort, a separate validation cohort of over a hundred different subjects was used. The study combined high-throughput TCR immunosequencing, statistical association of individual TCRs with disease status, and machine learning to predict cytomegalovirus infection status. A later analysis re-examined previously published TCR beta repertoires from just over 650 donors and added high-resolution HLA genotyping to investigate patterns of TCR occurrence. In the later analysis, no new phenotypic data were used to find candidate immune exposures; instead, reliance was placed on TCR beta sequences and their occurrence across donors. To decide whether each TCR beta V gene segment behaved as functional or pseudogenic, an earlier analysis of approximately 590 of the donors relied on high-throughput TCR beta sequencing. Donor age, sex, ethnicity and CMV serostatus were compiled alongside the repertoire data. A later genetic analysis used genome-wide SNP genotypes for about 60% of the roughly 700 donors, treating that subset as a discovery cohort. Every repertoire in the discovery cohort had been generated on one and the same sequencing platform. Both class I and class II loci were covered by HLA typing, at four-digit resolution. Typing coverage differed by locus: A, B, C, DRB1 and DQB1 were typed in roughly 620-630 donors, DQA1 in 500 to 550, DPA1 in roughly 590, and DPB1 in roughly 470. Because of strong linkage in the cohort, roughly five DR-DQ haplotypes were treated as single units for association and clustering. On average, roughly 250,000 unique TCR beta nucleotide sequences were sequenced per donor among 398 genotyped donors of the cohort, with roughly 18% of those sequences being non-productive.

Here is what the overall study found, with its caveats: In this cohort, only TCR beta chains were sequenced, and detectable features were limited by the absence of alpha or paired-chain data. A cluster of highly shared sequence variants was judged likely to represent a technical artifact of the sequencing pipeline. While some public TCRs were present in many individuals, most TCR sequences turned up only very rarely across donors. HLA typing was unavailable for some donors at each locus, so association tests used only the typed subset. According to a later analysis, most CMV-associated TCR beta chains appeared to be HLA-restricted, and the HLA associations seemed to be driven largely by CMV exposure. Sequencing depth was assumed to be roughly uniform across donors in the presence/absence analyses, though that assumption may not hold. Because the 87-base-pair reads could not distinguish some IMGT-functional V segments, including TRBV6-2 and TRBV6-3, those segments were excluded. A later analysis reported that several top co-occurrence clusters appeared linked to parvovirus B19, influenza, CMV and Epstein-Barr virus. Correlated functional status among segregating V segments might be attributable to linkage disequilibrium, but an unknown experimental factor could not be ruled out. In a later analysis, TCR association rates were found to vary across HLA loci, with the most associated TCRs seen for DRB1 alleles and the fewest for HLA-C alleles. A further reported finding was that TCR beta sequences accurately predicted the HLA-A and HLA-B alleles for most subjects in the first cohort. The only immune exposure information available for the cohort was CMV serostatus. In the study, about 150 TCR beta chains were listed as associated with cytomegalovirus. Specific HLA alleles were associated with more than 15,000 TCR beta sequences at a false discovery rate of 0.05 in a later analysis. Compared with the approximately 700-donor mean, donors in an Asian-associated ancestry cluster had fewer N-insertions in productive TCRs, according to a later genetic analysis. Over 15 rarely observed V segments, including chromosome 9 orphons, were excluded from the earlier analysis of just under 600 of the donors because counts were too low. The classifier was reported to diagnose cytomegalovirus status with high specificity and sensitivity in both the original and validation cohorts. An earlier analysis of 587 of the donors showed that most TCR beta V segments appeared in productive rearrangements either about 87% or about 30% of the time, which broadly matched IMGT annotations. Three of the identified cytomegalovirus-associated TCR beta chains were confirmed in vitro to be specific for cytomegalovirus antigens. When HLA alleles, especially DR and DQ, strongly co-occurred, TCR associations were difficult to assign to individual alleles. In a later analysis, HLA-associated TCR beta chains showed more clonal expansion and lower generation probabilities than non-associated chains that were equally common. It was suggested by the authors that the approach could potentially be generalized to other disease states and immunological phenotypes. A later genetic analysis associated a missense DCLRE1C variant with V-gene and J-gene trimming of TCR beta chains, and an independent cohort replicated the association.

Sequenced input: PBMCs. The clonotype originates from a man aged 30-40 years in good health and CMV-seropositive. The chain uses TRBV9 and TRBJ1-1; 8 bases in the middle match TRBD1. Here the CDR3 is given as CASSVGGRAGGWGTEAFF. The DNA reads TGTGCCAGCAGCGTAGGTGGGAGGGCAGGGGGCTGGGGCACTGAAGCTTTCTTT.